This TCR beta chain stems from a study of blood T cell repertoires in COVID-19. Germline V gene lookup returns CDR1 LGHDT and CDR2 YNNKEL (reference sequence). V was pared by 6 bases and J by 3 bases, with 2 bases of the junction left unmatched. This CDR3 has 14 residues. Per the original methods: Amplifying reference gene primers gave estimates of nucleated cell counts. Clones were sequenced by immunoSEQ multiplex PCR, and TCRdb holds only the in-frame ones, with some missing. Clonal size and the V and J genes are those of that table, whereas D and trimming came from the DNA. The table lists over 150,000 clones, around nine tenths of them singletons.

What was sequenced was peripheral blood. The source is a man aged 50-60 years who had recovered from COVID-19. The V call is TRBV3-1 (or the pseudogene TRBV3-2), the J call TRBJ2-3; 11 bases map to TRBD2. CDR3 bases: TGTGCCAGCAGGGGGACTAGCGGAACAGATACGCAGTATTTT. Its translation is CASRGTSGTDTQYF.